The 30 T cell receptor beta chains below come from one sample, sequenced in a study of T cell responses to AZD1222 COVID-19 vaccine. Sequenced by immunoSEQ multiplex PCR; TCRdb stores in-frame clones only, minus some. This repertoire shows around 150,000 clones, roughly 90% found once; its top ten account for roughly 3.4%. Specimen: peripheral blood, collected 28 days after the second AZD1222 dose. Receptor source: an adult who received the AZD1222 COVID-19 vaccine.

This chain joins TRBV6-1 and TRBJ1-1; the D gene is possibly TRBD1 (5 bases). CDR3 length equals 15 residues. Trimming shortened V by 3 bases and J by 1 base, and 12 bases separated the two germline ends. CDR1 MNHNS and CDR2 SASEGT come from the germline V gene. CDR3 amino acids: CASSEGLEENTEAFF. CDR3 sequence (DNA): TGTGCCAGCAGTGAGGGGCTGGAGGAGAACACTGAAGCTTTCTTT.

The rearrangement links TRBV18 to TRBJ1-3; 7 bases are shared with TRBD1. Germline CDR1 KGHSH, CDR2 LQKENI. This CDR3 contains 16 residues. V dropped 1 base and J dropped 4; count of bases not matched to a gene: 7. The CDR3 nucleotides are TGTGCCAGCTCACCACGGGAACAGGGGACCGGAAACACCATATATTTT. Protein product: CASSPREQGTGNTIYF.

The genes are TRBV5-4 and TRBJ2-7, with 10 nucleotides matching TRBD1. The germline CDR1 and CDR2 sequences are SGHNT and YYREEE (reference sequence). Trimming cost V 4 bases and J 5 bases; bases outside gene matches: 9. This CDR3 comprises 15 residues. CDR3 nucleotide sequence: TGTGCCAGCAGCGGTTGGACAGGGGGAGTCGACGAGCAGTACTTC. Translated: CASSGWTGGVDEQYF.

The rearrangement joins TRBV7-8 to TRBJ2-7; the D gene is possibly TRBD1 (6 bases). The ends were cut back, 5 bases at V and 2 bases at J, with 13 bases in the middle. Germline V lookup: CDR1 SGHVS, CDR2 FQNEAQ. The CDR3 runs 14 residues. The chain's CDR3 is CASSPTGFTYEQYF. In nucleotides, the CDR3 is TGTGCCAGCAGCCCGACAGGTTTTACCTACGAGCAGTACTTC.

This chain links TRBV30 with TRBJ1-5; D remains ambiguous. V shed 2 bases and J shed 3 bases, with 8 bases lying between them. Germline lookup yields CDR1 GTSNPN and CDR2 SVGIG (reference sequence). The CDR3 sequence is 13 residues long. CDR3 amino acids: CAWSSMANQPQHF. CDR3 DNA: TGTGCCTGGAGTAGTATGGCCAATCAGCCCCAGCATTTT.

This sequence joins TRBV5-4 and TRBJ2-3; 10 bases are shared with TRBD2. The CDR3 is made up of 15 amino acids. With 0 bases clipped from V and 3 bases from J, the junction kept 1 base outside the gene matches. CDR1 SGHNT and CDR2 YYREEE come from the germline V gene (reference sequence). The CDR3 loop reads CASSLGLAGTDTQYF. CDR3 DNA sequence: TGTGCCAGCAGCTTGGGACTAGCGGGTACAGATACGCAGTATTTT. The whole variable domain, remainder taken from reference TRBV5-4 and TRBJ2-3, is ETGVTQSPTHLIKTRGQQVTLRCSSQSGHNTVSWYQQALGQGPQFIFQYYREEENGRGNFPPRFSGLQFPNYSSELNVNALELDDSALYLCASSLGLAGTDTQYFGPGTRLTVL.

This CDR3 reads CASSSTSGLTDTQYF. The DNA for the CDR3 is TGTGCCAGCAGCTCGACTAGCGGCCTAACAGATACGCAGTATTTT. This rearrangement joins TRBV5-6 to TRBJ2-3; 9 positions match TRBD2. The V and J ends lost 3 bases and 3 bases, in that order; junction bases with no gene match: 5. Germline lookup yields CDR1 SGHDT and CDR2 YYEEEE. The CDR3 extends over 15 amino acids.

The chain employs TRBV12-5 and TRBJ2-6; TRBD1 matches at 9 bases. This CDR3 is built from 17 residues. With V trimmed by 5 bases and J by 0 bases, 5 bases remained unmatched. The V gene's germline CDR1 is LGHNT and CDR2 FRNRAP. The CDR3 nucleotides are TGTGCTAGTGGTCCCGGGACAGGGACCTCTGGGGCCAACGTCCTGACTTTC. Protein: CASGPGTGTSGANVLTF.

V is TRBV27 and J is TRBJ1-2, with D perhaps matching TRBD1 (6 bases). The V and J ends lost 3 bases and 9 bases respectively, with 14 bases between them. Germline CDR1 reads MNHEY; CDR2 reads SMNVEV (reference sequence). CDR3 size: 13 residues. CDR3 sequence: CASSFVQGSRYTF. The CDR3 coding sequence is TGTGCCAGCAGTTTCGTACAGGGTAGTCGCTACACCTTC.

The chain recombines TRBV6-2 or TRBV6-3 with TRBJ1-2; 10 nucleotides align to TRBD1. Per the germline V gene, CDR1 is MNHEY and CDR2 is SVGEGT. Germline trimming cut 7 bases from V and 7 bases from J; bases unmatched to any gene: 6. The CDR3 contains 13 residues. Here the CDR3 reads CASTPDRGLGYTF. In DNA, the CDR3 is TGTGCCAGCACCCCAGACAGGGGGCTTGGCTACACCTTC.

V and J are TRBV19 and TRBJ1-1, with D possibly TRBD1 on 6 matching bases. The CDR3 runs to 13 residues. The germline gives CDR1 LNHDA, CDR2 SQIVND (reference sequence). The ends were cut back, 6 bases at V and 5 bases at J, with 13 bases in the middle. The CDR3 here is CASRGRGVTEAFF. The CDR3 DNA follows: TGTGCCAGTAGAGGCAGGGGTGTAACTGAAGCTTTCTTT.

This sequence joins TRBV5-1 and TRBJ2-1, with 11 bases that match TRBD2. Looked up from germline, CDR1 is SGHRS and CDR2 is YFSETQ. With V trimmed by 5 bases and J by 5 bases, 3 bases remained unmatched. The CDR3 length is 14 residues. Here the CDR3 DNA reads TGCGCCAGCAGGACTAGCGGGACCAACAATGAGCAGTTCTTC. As protein: CASRTSGTNNEQFF.

The rearrangement joins TRBV11-2 to TRBJ2-7; D is perhaps TRBD2 (6 bases). CDR1 SGHAT and CDR2 FQNNGV come from the germline V gene. The CDR3 extends over 16 amino acids. The V gene lost 5 bases and the J gene lost 2 bases, with 19 bases spanning the gap. CDR3 protein: CASSPGRPGLPYEQYF. CDR3 DNA sequence: TGTGCCAGCAGCCCCGGTCGCCCGGGACTCCCCTACGAGCAGTACTTC.

The CDR3 DNA is TGTGCCAGCAGTGAAGGGGGGACAGGGGTTGAAAAACTGTTTTTT. Translation gives CASSEGGTGVEKLFF. The chain couples TRBV2 to TRBJ1-4; 10 nucleotides align to TRBD1. Per the germline V gene, CDR1 is SNHLY and CDR2 is FYNNEI. The trim removed 1 base at V and 7 bases at J, leaving 3 bases unmatched. The CDR3 sequence is 15 residues long.

The chain recombines TRBV9 with TRBJ2-2; TRBD2 aligns across 9 bases. V was pared by 3 bases and J by 7 bases, with 7 bases of the junction left unmatched. The CDR3 is 15 amino acids. The germline CDR1 and CDR2 sequences are SGDLS and YYNGEE. The CDR3 DNA is TGTGCCAGCAGCGCCGCGGGACTAGCCGTCGGGGAGCTGTTTTTT. Its protein is CASSAAGLAVGELFF.

This clone was recorded only once. The gene calls are TRBV5-1 and TRBJ2-1, with TRBD2 matching 10 bases. Trimming took 4 bases from V and 4 from J; bases not matched to a gene: 8. This CDR3 has 16 amino acids. Germline values: CDR1 SGHRS, CDR2 YFSETQ. The CDR3 region has the DNA TGCGCCAGCAGCGCTTCCCTAGCGGGAGCGTACAATGAGCAGTTCTTC. Its translation: CASSASLAGAYNEQFF.

This chain uses TRBV11-2 with TRBJ2-7; 7 nucleotides match TRBD1. This CDR3 is 13 amino acids long. The V gene's germline CDR1 is SGHAT and CDR2 FQNNGV. The trim removed 5 bases at V and 7 bases at J, leaving 8 bases unmatched. DNA of the CDR3: TGTGCCAGCAGCCCGACAGGGTCGGGGGAGCAGTACTTC. As protein: CASSPTGSGEQYF.

CDR3 DNA sequence: TGTGCCAGCAGTTTTGATCGTGGAGAGACCCAGTACTTC. The encoded protein is CASSFDRGETQYF. This chain connects TRBV12-3 or TRBV12-4 to TRBJ2-5; D call uncertain. The CDR3 runs to 13 residues. V was shortened by 3 bases and J by 4 bases, with 9 bases between the two germline ends.

J is TRBJ2-7 and V is TRBV19, with D maybe TRBD1 (5 bases). With 5 bases removed from V and 3 bases from J, the gap between germline ends came to 11 bases. Germline V lookup: CDR1 LNHDA, CDR2 SQIVND (reference sequence). The CDR3 contains 13 residues. For the CDR3, the DNA is TGTGCCAGTAGTGGGCCAGGGAACTACGAGCAGTACTTC. Translation gives CASSGPGNYEQYF.

This clone was observed once. V usage is TRBV18 and J usage is TRBJ2-2; 9 positions agree with TRBD2. The germline V gene encodes CDR1 KGHSH and CDR2 LQKENI. Unmatched junction bases numbered 6, after V lost 3 bases and J lost 4 bases. CDR3 length: 16 amino acids. CDR3 amino acids: CASSPIKTSGTGELFF. The DNA of the CDR3 is TGTGCCAGCTCACCGATCAAGACTAGCGGCACCGGGGAGCTGTTTTTT.

The chain links TRBV27 to TRBJ2-5, with TRBD2 matching over 8 bases. Germline loops: CDR1 MNHEY, CDR2 SMNVEV (reference sequence). The CDR3 is made up of 14 amino acids. With 5 bases clipped from V and 1 base from J, the junction kept 3 bases outside the gene matches. CDR3 protein: CASSNLAGQETQYF. CDR3 DNA: TGTGCCAGCAGTAATCTAGCGGGCCAAGAGACCCAGTACTTC.

The gene calls are TRBV10-2 and TRBJ2-6; D may correspond to TRBD1 or TRBD2 (5 bases each). The CDR3 contains 13 residues. The germline V and J ends were trimmed by 2 bases and 10 bases, with 9 bases remaining between them. Per the germline V gene, CDR1 is WSHSY and CDR2 is SAAADI. The CDR3 sequence is CASSEPGRNVLTF. CDR3 nucleotide sequence: TGCGCCAGCAGTGAGCCGGGACGAAACGTCCTGACTTTC.

The chain uses TRBV11-3 and TRBJ1-3, with unresolved D. This CDR3 has 14 residues. CDR1 is SGHNT, CDR2 YENEEA, per germline. V was pared by 9 bases and J by 0 bases, with 12 bases between. CDR3 DNA sequence: TGTGCCAGAGGGAAACGGCACTCTGGAAACACCATATATTTT. It encodes CARGKRHSGNTIYF.

V is TRBV5-4 and J is TRBJ2-3; 10 nucleotides agree with TRBD2. The CDR3 is 15 residues long. Germline V lookup: CDR1 SGHNT, CDR2 YYREEE (reference sequence). V lost 2 bases and J lost 3; bases outside the gene matches: 3. CDR3 residues: CASSLRTSGTDTQYF. CDR3 nucleotide sequence: TGTGCCAGCAGCTTACGGACTAGCGGAACAGATACGCAGTATTTT.

The CDR3 region is CSVENPMNTEAFF. As DNA, the CDR3 is TGCAGCGTTGAAAATCCGATGAACACTGAAGCTTTCTTT. The chain uses TRBV29-1 and TRBJ1-1; D unclear. The CDR3 loop spans 13 amino acids. V was shortened by 2 bases and J by 0 bases, with 7 bases between the two germline ends. Germline CDR1 SQVTM, CDR2 ANQGSEA. Together with reference TRBV29-1 and TRBJ1-1, the CDR3 gives the full variable domain: SAVISQKPSRDICQRGTSLTIQCQVDSQVTMMFWYRQQPGQSLTLIATANQGSEATYESGFVIDKFPISRPNLTFSTLTVSNMSPEDSSIYLCSVENPMNTEAFFGQGTRLTVV.

The CDR3 region has the DNA TGTGCCGGGGGCAGGTCCTACGAGCAGTACTTC. It yields the protein CAGGRSYEQYF. The V call is TRBV30, the J call TRBJ2-7; TRBD1 might be the D (6 bases). The CDR3 totals 11 residues. The germline CDR1 and CDR2 sequences are GTSNPN and SVGIG (reference sequence). The germline V and J ends were trimmed by 8 bases and 1 base, with 9 bases remaining between them.

This clone was counted only a few times. J is TRBJ1-1 and V is TRBV6-5; 7 positions agree with TRBD1. CDR1 and CDR2 (germline): MNHEY, SVGAGI. V lost 6 bases, J lost 6 bases, and 10 bases stayed unmatched. The CDR3 is 14 amino acids. CDR3 residues: CASRTDRSRPEAFF. For the CDR3, the DNA is TGTGCCAGCAGAACGGACAGGTCGCGACCTGAAGCTTTCTTT.

This chain links TRBV7-9 with TRBJ2-2; 7 positions match TRBD1. V trimming: 1 base; J trimming: 5 bases; junction bases outside the gene matches: 7. There are 16 residues in the CDR3. Germline CDR1 SEHNR, CDR2 FQNEAQ (reference sequence). The CDR3: CASSLVRGQWTGELFF. The CDR3 nucleotides are TGTGCCAGCAGCTTAGTAAGGGGGCAGTGGACCGGGGAGCTGTTTTTT. The whole variable domain, filled in from reference TRBV7-9 and TRBJ2-2, reads DTGVSQNPRHKITKRGQNVTFRCDPISEHNRLYWYRQTLGQGPEFLTYFQNEAQLEKSRLLSDRFSAERPKGSFSTLEIQRTEQGDSAMYLCASSLVRGQWTGELFFGEGSRLTVL.

The V gene is TRBV5-1, the J gene TRBJ2-7, with D possibly being TRBD2 (6 bases). The germline V gene has CDR1 SGHRS and CDR2 YFSETQ. The CDR3 loop spans 15 amino acids. V shed 4 bases and J shed 1 base, with 15 bases lying between them. Here the CDR3 DNA reads TGCGCCAGCAGCCCCTGGGGGACTGGTTCCTACGAGCAGTACTTC. It encodes CASSPWGTGSYEQYF.

The genes are TRBV4-2 and TRBJ1-2; perhaps TRBD1 as D (6 bases). Trimming shortened V by 0 bases and J by 1 base, and 9 bases separated the two germline ends. The CDR3 is 15 amino acids. Per the germline V gene, CDR1 is LGHNA and CDR2 is YNFKEQ. The CDR3 loop reads CASSQDGQSNYGYTF. CDR3 nucleotide sequence: TGTGCCAGCAGCCAAGATGGACAGAGTAACTATGGCTACACCTTC.